The clone carrying this TCR beta chain was counted a few times. The entry originates in a study of T cells in Graves' hyperthyroidism and ophthalmopathy. As for the study in general: Peripheral blood was collected at initial diagnosis, before any treatment.

Amplification of TCR beta CDR3 regions was performed using RNA transcripts as template. The TCR CDR3 was amplified in a first-round RT-PCR using the HTBI primer set. Via MiXCR, TCRdb re-called the multiplex PCR reads, giving one row per CDR3 protein. The sample carries around 600,000 distinct CDR3 sequences, approximately 14% recorded once. Disease lasting under 3 months, a NOSPECS grade of at least 4, and a Clinical Activity Score of at least 3 were features of the ophthalmopathy patients. Every diagnosis used clinical symptoms, serum thyroxine and TRAb, thyroid ultrasound and orbital computed tomography. The sequence derives from a woman between 50 and 59 years old with Graves' ophthalmopathy. Sample: blood.

The chain's CDR3 is CASDKGNQPQHF. CDR3 nucleotides: TGTGCCAGCGACAAGGGCAATCAGCCCCAGCATTTT. This chain joins TRBV2 and TRBJ1-5, with D hard to call. Germline assignment: CDR1 SNHLY and CDR2 FYNNEI. The CDR3 consists of 12 residues. Trimming pared 8 bases from V and 2 bases from J, leaving 7 bases between.